This TCR beta chain was recovered during a study of CD8+ T cells in alopecia areata. Across the whole study: Tofacitinib administration persisted for 6 to 18 months, succeeded by 6 months off drug.

The CDR3 totals 15 residues. J lost 5 bases, V lost 3 bases, and 9 bases had no gene match. Germline CDR1 SGDLS, CDR2 YYNGEE. Sequencing used cDNA as its template, made by extracting RNA and reverse transcribing it. Sequenced by immunoSEQ multiplex PCR; TCRdb stores in-frame clones only, minus some. The sample carries 200,000 or so clones, 50% to 70% recorded once. This clone was seen only a few times. Samples from alopecia areata patients were lesional scalp punch biopsies and peripheral blood. T lymphocytes (CD4+ and CD8+) were sorted from PBMCs. This sequence joins TRBV9 and TRBJ1-2; 8 bases are shared with TRBD1. The receptor's source is a human donor with alopecia areata. The input for sequencing was CD4+ T cells sorted from blood, taken at week 0. The CDR3 reads CASSGFQQGAYGYTF. The CDR3 coding sequence is TGTGCCAGCAGCGGTTTTCAGCAGGGGGCGTATGGCTACACCTTC. Based on the CDR3 plus reference TRBV9 and TRBJ1-2, the full variable domain is DSGVTQTPKHLITATGQRVTLRCSPRSGDLSVYWYQQSLDQGLQFLIQYYNGEERAKGNILERFSAQQFPDLHSELNLSSLELGDSALYFCASSGFQQGAYGYTFGSGTRLTVV.